The TCR beta chain described here comes from a study of type 1 regulatory T cells. Study overall: T-allo10 is an in vitro-generated, Tr1-enriched CD4 T cell product specific for alloantigen.

This clonotype was seen repeatedly, ten times or more. Germline assignment: CDR1 SGHDT and CDR2 YYEEEE. The length of the CDR3 is 16 residues. Trimming took 0 bases from V and 1 from J, leaving 11 bases between them. TCRdb itself ran the reads through MiXCR, one entry per CDR3 protein. The profile covers about 18,000 distinct CDR3 sequences, with about 9.4% appearing a single time and 2.5% to 3% taken by the ten largest. This sequence joins TRBV5-6 and TRBJ2-4; tentatively, D is TRBD2 (6 bases). Sample: CD4+ T cells, either the whole sample or a sorted fraction (not recorded which). The sequence was collected from a human donor in good health. The CDR3, as DNA: TGTGCCAGCAGCTTGGGACGGGAGTGGGCCAAAAACATTCAGTACTTC. Encoded protein: CASSLGREWAKNIQYF. Full variable domain (outside the CDR3, taken from reference TRBV5-6 and TRBJ2-4): DAGVTQSPTHLIKTRGQQVTLRCSPKSGHDTVSWYQQALGQGPQFIFQYYEEEERQRGNFPDRFSGHQFPNYSSELNVNALLLGDSALYLCASSLGREWAKNIQYFGAGTRLSVL.